Detailed here is one TCR beta chain. This specimen belongs to a study of shared clonotypes between healthy human individuals. CDR1 and CDR2 from the germline V gene are SGHTA and FQGTGA. J gave up 7 bases and V 1 base, and 11 bases lay outside the gene matches. The length of the CDR3 is 18 residues. Running of the assay took place at deep level. In the original processing: For the immunoSEQ data, sequences were junction-only without quality scores, so filtering differed. Generated by immunoSEQ multiplex PCR, the TCRdb table keeps only in-frame clones and is missing some. That table is the source of V, J and clone size, and D and trimming were worked out from the DNA. This sample has about 480,000 clones, with 75% to 80% found just once.

The V call is TRBV7-3, the J call TRBJ2-1, with 12 bases that match TRBD2. The source of this sequence is a woman aged 40 to 50 in good health. Some clones in this sample may be carry-over from other donors' samples. The sequenced sample consisted of PBMCs. The CDR3 bases are TGTGCCAGCAGCTTAAGACTAGCGGGAGAGGCGGGAGAGAATGAGCAGTTCTTC. Its translation: CASSLRLAGEAGENEQFF.